This entry concerns a single TCR beta chain. This sample stems from a study of PD-L1 blockade in urothelial cancer. The CDR3 is 16 residues long. Deletions cut 0 bases from V and 3 bases from J, with 12 bases between. Germline CDR1 reads SGHNT; CDR2 reads YYREEE (reference sequence). TCRdb keeps only in-frame clones here, not all; method: immunoSEQ multiplex PCR. The table lists fewer than 50,000 clones, nearly 90% of them singletons. The sequence came from a man in his 60s with urothelial cancer. The sample here was PBMCs, taken around atezolizumab (anti-PD-L1) treatment. The V call is TRBV5-4, the J call TRBJ1-4; D is possibly TRBD1 (5 bases). The CDR3 DNA reads TGTGCCAGCAGCTTGGGAAGGATAGGGGCTAATGAAAAACTGTTTTTT. Translated, it gives CASSLGRIGANEKLFF.